This passage covers 28 T cell receptor beta chains from one sample sequenced in a study of shared clonotypes between healthy human individuals. Clones were sequenced by immunoSEQ multiplex PCR, and TCRdb holds only the in-frame ones, with some missing. The table includes roughly 1,100,000 clones, roughly 75% detected once. Specimen: memory CD4+ T cells sorted from blood. The subset denotes: CD45RA-negative fraction. Receptors were obtained from a man aged 18 to 30 in good health.

The chain has TRBV5-1 and TRBJ2-1; TRBD2 agrees at 7 bases. CDR1 and CDR2 from the germline V gene are SGHRS and YFSETQ. The CDR3 is made up of 16 amino acids. V trimming: 4 bases; J trimming: 3 bases; junction bases outside the gene matches: 10. Written as DNA, the CDR3 is TGCGCCAGCAGCCCATCTAGCGGAGCGCTCTACAATGAGCAGTTCTTC. Translation: CASSPSSGALYNEQFF.

The chain is built from TRBV25-1 and TRBJ2-7; D is uncertain. With 4 bases removed from V and 2 bases from J, the gap between germline ends came to 12 bases. The germline CDR1 and CDR2 sequences are MGHDK and SYGVNS. The CDR3 has 14 amino acids. The CDR3 reads CASSGEVPPYEQYF. DNA of the CDR3: TGTGCCAGCAGTGGCGAGGTTCCCCCCTACGAGCAGTACTTC.

This chain joins TRBV6-6 and TRBJ2-1; 8 bases are shared with TRBD2. The CDR3 is 13 amino acids. Germline V gene data show CDR1 as MNHNY and CDR2 as SVGAGI (reference sequence). V lost 8 bases, J lost 6 bases, and 6 bases stayed unmatched. The CDR3 loop is CASSNLAGNEQFF. The DNA of the CDR3 is TGTGCCAGCTCTAACCTAGCGGGCAATGAGCAGTTCTTC.

The chain has TRBV30 and TRBJ1-1; unclear D gene. Trimming shortened V by 2 bases and J by 0 bases, and 10 bases separated the two germline ends. The germline V gene encodes CDR1 GTSNPN and CDR2 SVGIG (reference sequence). The length of the CDR3 is 14 residues. The CDR3 DNA reads TGTGCCTGGAGTTTACGGACGGTGAACACTGAAGCTTTCTTT. Residues: CAWSLRTVNTEAFF. The full variable domain, in which reference TRBV30 and TRBJ1-1 provide the parts outside the CDR3, is SQTIHQWPATLVQPVGSPLSLECTVEGTSNPNLYWYRQAAGRGLQLLFYSVGIGQISSEVPQNLSASRPQDRQFILSSKKLLLSDSGFYLCAWSLRTVNTEAFFGQGTRLTVV.

This clone was recorded once. The rearrangement uses TRBV6-1 and TRBJ2-2; D gene ambiguous. This CDR3 is built from 11 residues. CDR1 MNHNS and CDR2 SASEGT come from the germline V gene. V was trimmed by 3 bases and J by 8 bases, leaving 4 bases between them. This CDR3 is CASSERGELFF. In DNA form, the CDR3 reads TGTGCCAGCAGTGAGAGGGGGGAGCTGTTTTTT.

The rearrangement joins TRBV10-3 to TRBJ2-1; perhaps TRBD2 as D (5 bases). CDR1 is ENHRY and CDR2 is SYGVKD in the germline V gene. The CDR3 covers 15 residues. Trimming left V 4 bases short and J 0 bases short, with 10 bases between. In DNA form, the CDR3 reads TGTGCCATCAGTGGGGAGCTCAGCTCCTACAATGAGCAGTTCTTC. It encodes CAISGELSSYNEQFF.

The V and J genes are TRBV5-1 and TRBJ1-2; D possibly corresponds to TRBD1 (6 bases). Trimming stripped 2 bases from V and 8 bases from J, with 10 bases between. CDR1 SGHRS and CDR2 YFSETQ come from the germline V gene. This CDR3 comprises 12 residues. The chain's CDR3 is CASSFDRRGYTF. Written as DNA, the CDR3 is TGCGCCAGCAGCTTTGACAGGCGCGGCTACACCTTC. Full variable domain (missing parts from reference TRBV5-1 and TRBJ1-2): KAGVTQTPRYLIKTRGQQVTLSCSPISGHRSVSWYQQTPGQGLQFLFEYFSETQRNKGNFPGRFSGRQFSNSRSEMNVSTLELGDSALYLCASSFDRRGYTFGSGTRLTVV.

J is TRBJ1-1 and V is TRBV11-2; D perhaps matches TRBD1 (6 bases). Germline V gives CDR1 SGHAT, CDR2 FQNNGV. The CDR3 covers 17 residues. The ends were cut back, 1 base at V and 0 bases at J, with 15 bases in the middle. The CDR3 protein is CASSLAGGPLMNTEAFF. For the CDR3, the DNA is TGTGCCAGCAGCTTAGCGGGGGGCCCTTTAATGAACACTGAAGCTTTCTTT.

The chain joins TRBV7-6 to TRBJ2-1, with TRBD2 matching 13 bases. The CDR3 loop spans 16 amino acids. Germline-derived CDR1 and CDR2 are SGHVS and FNYEAQ. J lost 4 bases, V lost 2 bases, and 2 bases had no gene match. The CDR3 spells CASSLTSGRVYNEQFF. CDR3 DNA sequence: TGTGCCAGCAGCTTAACTAGCGGGAGGGTATACAATGAGCAGTTCTTC.

The V call is TRBV6-6, the J call TRBJ2-1, with D possibly TRBD2 on 6 matching bases. The CDR3 covers 13 residues. V was clipped by 6 bases and J by 12 bases, with 18 bases between them. Germline loops: CDR1 MNHNY, CDR2 SVGAGI (reference sequence). The CDR3 loop reads CASSSLGLNGQFF. In DNA form, the CDR3 reads TGTGCCAGCAGCTCACTCGGACTAAACGGGCAGTTCTTC.

As concerns this clone: This sequence may be a read error, since a much larger clone differs from it by one base. Additional DNA sequences in this sample encode the identical CDR3. This chain joins TRBV28 and TRBJ1-2; D possibly corresponds to TRBD1 (5 bases). Germline V CDR1 and CDR2: MDHEN, SYDVKM. The CDR3 extends over 13 amino acids. Trimming took off 3 bases at V and 4 bases at J, with 9 bases between the two ends. CDR3 coding DNA: TGTGCCAGCAGTTTTGGGGCAGCCTATGGCTACACCTTC. This encodes CASSFGAAYGYTF.

The chain is built from TRBV2 and TRBJ2-7; a possible D gene is TRBD2 (6 bases). The CDR3 totals 15 residues. Germline CDR1 SNHLY, CDR2 FYNNEI. V was trimmed by 2 bases and J by 5 bases, leaving 16 bases between them. The CDR3 protein is CASSETAGSFDEQYF. CDR3 DNA: TGTGCCAGCAGTGAAACGGCGGGATCCTTCGACGAGCAGTACTTC.

The rearrangement uses TRBV7-2 and TRBJ1-2, with D unclear. This CDR3 has 15 amino acids. The V gene lost 5 bases and the J gene lost 6 bases, with 19 bases spanning the gap. The germline V gene encodes CDR1 SGHTA and CDR2 FQGNSA. CDR3 bases: TGTGCCAGCAGCCCACGACCTGGCTTCACCGATGGCTACACCTTC. This gives the protein CASSPRPGFTDGYTF.

This clone was picked up a small number of times. The J gene is TRBJ1-2, the V gene TRBV5-1; D possibly corresponds to TRBD1 (5 bases). This CDR3 region has 15 residues. With 4 bases removed from V and 3 bases from J, the gap between germline ends came to 16 bases. From germline, CDR1 is SGHRS and CDR2 YFSETQ. The CDR3 DNA reads as TGCGCCAGCAGCGGCGGGGCCGGATGGGACTATGGCTACACCTTC. Its protein is CASSGGAGWDYGYTF.

The chain links TRBV4-1 to TRBJ2-5; D gene unclear. V shed 2 bases and J shed 1 base, with 17 bases lying between them. CDR1 is MGHRA and CDR2 is YSYEKL in the germline V gene. The CDR3 length is 17 residues. The CDR3 DNA sequence: TGCGCCAGCAGCCAAAACTACCACACAGTGGGCCAAGAGACCCAGTACTTC. Amino acid sequence: CASSQNYHTVGQETQYF.

The chain links TRBV2 to TRBJ2-3; 9 nucleotides align to TRBD2. The V gene end was trimmed by 5 bases and the J gene end by 3 bases; junction bases not matched to a gene: 3. Germline-derived CDR1 and CDR2 are SNHLY and FYNNEI. The length of the CDR3 is 14 residues. For the CDR3, the DNA is TGTGCCAGCAGTACAGCGGGAGGTACAGATACGCAGTATTTT. Translating it yields CASSTAGGTDTQYF.

Concerning this clone itself: Other DNA sequences in this specimen translate into the identical CDR3. The chain links TRBV18 to TRBJ1-1; D is undetermined. V was trimmed by 2 bases and J by 0 bases, leaving 7 bases between them. CDR1 is KGHSH and CDR2 is LQKENI in the germline V gene. The CDR3 is 14 residues long. The DNA of the CDR3 is TGTGCCAGCTCACCATCGACGGTGAACACTGAAGCTTTCTTT. Translated, it gives CASSPSTVNTEAFF. The whole variable domain, filled in from reference TRBV18 and TRBJ1-1, reads NAGVMQNPRHLVRRRGQEARLRCSPMKGHSHVYWYRQLPEEGLKFMVYLQKENIIDESGMPKERFSAEFPKEGPSILRIQQVVRGDSAAYFCASSPSTVNTEAFFGQGTRLTVV.

The chain links TRBV7-2 to TRBJ1-2, with 9 bases fitting TRBD1. CDR1 and CDR2 from the germline V gene are SGHTA and FQGNSA. V was pared by 6 bases and J by 8 bases, with 19 bases of the junction left unmatched. The CDR3 is 17 amino acids. DNA of the CDR3: TGTGCCAGCAGATCCCGGGCTCTACCGGGACAGGGACGCGGCTACACCTTC. Amino acids: CASRSRALPGQGRGYTF. The whole variable domain, remainder taken from reference TRBV7-2 and TRBJ1-2, is GAGVSQSPSNKVTEKGKDVELRCDPISGHTALYWYRQSLGQGLEFLIYFQGNSAPDKSGLPSDRFSAERTGGSVSTLTIQRTQQEDSAVYLCASRSRALPGQGRGYTFGSGTRLTVV.

The chain carries TRBV28 and TRBJ1-4, with D uncertain. V shed 6 bases and J shed 0 bases, with 8 bases lying between them. This CDR3 is 14 amino acids long. From germline, CDR1 is MDHEN and CDR2 SYDVKM. CDR3 sequence: CASSTTATNEKLFF. CDR3 DNA sequence: TGTGCCAGCAGCACCACTGCAACTAATGAAAAACTGTTTTTT.

The chain is built from TRBV6-5 and TRBJ2-5; D ambiguous. Germline V CDR1 and CDR2: MNHEY, SVGAGI. This CDR3 is 11 amino acids long. Trimming took 8 bases from V and 5 from J, leaving 9 bases between them. Here the CDR3 reads CASLSRETQYF. The CDR3 DNA sequence: TGTGCCAGCCTGTCGAGGGAGACCCAGTACTTC.

This chain links TRBV10-3 with TRBJ1-2; D unresolved. The CDR3 contains 14 residues. Germline V gene lookup returns CDR1 ENHRY and CDR2 SYGVKD. V lost 2 bases and J 5 bases, leaving 12 bases between the germline ends. CDR3 region: CAISETEDLYGYTF. CDR3 in DNA: TGTGCCATCAGTGAGACGGAGGACCTATATGGCTACACCTTC.

The rearrangement joins TRBV20-1 to TRBJ1-1, with D hard to call. The CDR3 consists of 11 residues. V dropped 6 bases and J dropped 2 bases, with 7 bases sitting between them. The germline gives CDR1 DFQATT, CDR2 SNEGSKA (reference sequence). The CDR3 loop reads CSAPDNTEAFF. CDR3 nucleotide sequence: TGCAGTGCACCGGACAACACTGAAGCTTTCTTT.

This chain joins TRBV7-8 and TRBJ2-7, with TRBD1 matching 9 bases. The V gene end was trimmed by 5 bases and the J gene end by 1 base; junction bases not matched to a gene: 6. Germline V gene lookup returns CDR1 SGHVS and CDR2 FQNEAQ. The CDR3 loop spans 15 amino acids. This CDR3 is CASSIDRGSSYEQYF. CDR3 coding DNA: TGTGCCAGCAGCATAGACAGGGGGTCATCCTACGAGCAGTACTTC.

The chain joins TRBV18 to TRBJ2-7; D is tentatively TRBD1 or TRBD2 (5 bases each). This CDR3 region has 14 residues. Trimming took off 4 bases at V and 0 bases at J, with 10 bases between the two ends. The germline V gene encodes CDR1 KGHSH and CDR2 LQKENI. The CDR3 here is CASSRDQVSYEQYF. The DNA for the CDR3 is TGTGCCAGCTCACGGGACCAGGTCTCCTACGAGCAGTACTTC. Full variable domain (outside the CDR3, taken from reference TRBV18 and TRBJ2-7): NAGVMQNPRHLVRRRGQEARLRCSPMKGHSHVYWYRQLPEEGLKFMVYLQKENIIDESGMPKERFSAEFPKEGPSILRIQQVVRGDSAAYFCASSRDQVSYEQYFGPGTRLTVT.

The chain couples TRBV6-5 to TRBJ2-7, with D unresolved. Germline V lookup: CDR1 MNHEY, CDR2 SVGAGI. The CDR3 contains 14 residues. The germline V and J ends were trimmed by 6 bases and 1 base, with 13 bases remaining between them. CDR3 coding DNA: TGTGCCAGCAGCCGAGGCAGCAATTCCTACGAGCAGTACTTC. Protein product: CASSRGSNSYEQYF.

To note about this clone: One end of the junction fails to match germline, which may point to a read error. Other nucleotide sequences from this sample produce the same CDR3. This sequence joins TRBV2 and TRBJ1-2; TRBD1 matches at 9 bases. The CDR3 length is 15 residues. The V gene's germline CDR1 is SNHLY and CDR2 FYNNEI. CDR3 sequence: CASSEPGQGYKGYTF. The CDR3 coding sequence is TGCGCCAGCAGTGAACCGGGACAGGGTTATAAGGGCTACACCTTC.

This clone was counted between two and nine times. V gene TRBV30 combines with J gene TRBJ1-2; no clear D. Trimming stripped 4 bases from V and 4 bases from J, with 10 bases between. This CDR3 has 12 amino acids. CDR1 and CDR2 from the germline V gene are GTSNPN and SVGIG (reference sequence). The CDR3 protein is CAWNLGSYGYTF. The CDR3 DNA follows: TGTGCCTGGAACCTGGGATCCTATGGCTACACCTTC. The full variable domain, completed using reference TRBV30 and TRBJ1-2, is SQTIHQWPATLVQPVGSPLSLECTVEGTSNPNLYWYRQAAGRGLQLLFYSVGIGQISSEVPQNLSASRPQDRQFILSSKKLLLSDSGFYLCAWNLGSYGYTFGSGTRLTVV.

This clone was recorded only once. This chain uses TRBV4-1 with TRBJ2-6; D gene ambiguous. The CDR3 sequence is 16 residues long. Germline-derived CDR1 and CDR2 are MGHRA and YSYEKL. V was shortened by 1 base and J by 1 base, with 8 bases between the two germline ends. The CDR3 DNA is TGCGCCAGCAGCCAAGGTCTGGGGTCTGGGGCCAACGTCCTGACTTTC. It is translated as CASSQGLGSGANVLTF.